This entry concerns a single TCR beta chain. The antigen remains unidentified. V lost 3 bases and J lost 3; bases outside the gene matches: 5. This CDR3 contains 14 residues. CDR1 and CDR2 from the germline V gene are SGHAT and FQNNGV. The study ran its PCR with 60 Vbeta and 13 Jbeta primers. Produced via immunoSEQ multiplex PCR; TCRdb's table is partial and in-frame only. The data contain 150,000 to 200,000 clones, roughly 70% of them seen just once; the ten biggest clones take up less than 2%. These data belong to a study of cytomegalovirus exposure and HLA in healthy donors. Study context: Falling in the Caucasian-associated ancestry cluster were 80% to 85% of some 400 genotyped donors. The study's findings and limits: Association of a missense DCLRE1C variant with TCR beta V- and J-gene trimming was reported in a later analysis. Sequence variants that were highly shared formed a cluster that was likely a sequencing artifact. Using a false discovery rate of 0.05, a later analysis showed that 16,951 TCR beta sequences were associated with HLA alleles.

The TCR sequence derives from a woman in her twenties or thirties in good health and CMV-seronegative. The sample was PBMCs. V gene TRBV11-2 combines with J gene TRBJ2-7; 7 bases align to TRBD1. CDR3 nucleotide sequence: TGTGCCAGCAGCTTGGGACAGTTGGGCTACGAGCAGTACTTC. It codes for CASSLGQLGYEQYF.